This T cell receptor beta chain was recorded in a study of beta chain features in type 1 diabetes (dated by TCRdb to 2017 to 2018). Study-wide context: Mean age, gender distribution, total cell number and subset yield did not differ between patients and healthy donors. Across all samples, 90 million to 130 million sorted cells were examined, and cell number per subset correlated strongly with RNA yield. The study compared TCRB repertoires of sorted circulating CD4+ T cell subsets between recently diagnosed type 1 diabetes patients and matched healthy donors. Regulatory and stem cell-like memory subsets were obtained from only 8 patients and roughly 8 healthy donors, while naive and central memory subsets were obtained from all 30 or so donors.

The entire isolated RNA was reverse transcribed using the High Capacity cDNA Reverse Transcription Kit, and thus expressed TCRB transcripts were sequenced. Deep immunoSEQ sequencing was applied to naive, central memory and regulatory T cell samples, giving an average of roughly 3.5 million total reads per sample. Sorted cells were lysed in RLT buffer and RNA was extracted with DNase-treated RNeasy Micro or Mini kits, depending on cell number. To prevent cross-contamination, every cell subset was processed on its own, while patient and healthy donor samples were processed together. Using the immunoSEQ multiplex PCR, TCRB sequences were amplified from cDNA into 87-bp fragments spanning the CDR3 region. The amplicons were sequenced using the Illumina HiSeq platform. On the authors' methods: PCR bias was computationally corrected using synthetic template baselines, reads within Hamming distance 2 were collapsed, and singletons that could not be merged were discarded. By aligning reads against IMGT, V, D and J genes, CDR3 length, and insertions or deletions at six rearrangement sites were assigned. Clonotype counts were normalized to sorted cell number within each subset before computing true diversity and Gini coefficients with the tcR R package. Repertoire sharing was quantified using the overlap coefficient calculated on TCRB nucleotide sequences. As a proxy for the pre-selection repertoire, out-of-frame TCRB sequences from naive cells were analyzed. TCRdb obtained this table from immuneACCESS and retained in-frame rearrangements with V and J assigned. These tables miss some clones; where compared with another copy, unresolved V genes account for less than half of the shortfall, and the remainder is unexplained. Clone size and V and J calls were adopted from that table, with D and trimming inferred from the DNA. Recorded for this sample are about 230,000 clones; about 9.3% of them occurred a single time. The ten largest account for approximately 0.035% of the sample.

From each donor, a single peripheral blood sample of approximately 0.11 L on average was drawn into heparinised tubes. Using a panel that included CD45RO, CCR7, CD25, CD127, CD95 and CD27, naive, central memory, regulatory and stem cell-like memory CD4+ T cells were sorted on a BD FACSAria II. Every sorted population had a purity above 98%. Right away, PBMCs were isolated by Lymphoprep density gradient centrifugation and were stained directly, with no culture step. So that batch effects would be minimized, each experiment stained and sorted samples in pairs, pairing one healthy donor with one patient. Here is what the overall study found, with its caveats: Because the HLA sub-analyses included only small numbers of individuals, any influence of HLA type on TCRB rearrangement was left unresolved. PCR may preferentially amplify shorter templates, but because patient and control samples were amplified and corrected together, any resulting skew would affect both groups equally. The naive, central memory and regulatory TCRB repertoires appeared to resemble one another more closely among patients than among healthy donors. In all four CD4+ subsets, TCRB CDR3 length was moderately but significantly shorter in type 1 diabetes patients. Because cDNA rather than genomic DNA was sequenced, highly expressing activated cells could have been over-represented, although no difference in activation and CD3 levels was found between groups. Fewer insertions and more nucleotide deletions at VDJ recombination sites were observed in patients with type 1 diabetes, implying thymic rearrangement abnormalities.

Notes on this clone: This clone's antigen is unknown. No per-base quality is available; no much larger clone lies one base away. Other DNA sequences in this sample translate to the same CDR3.

The sequence came from a woman between 18 and 30 years old in good health. The sample consisted of naive CD4+ T cells from blood. Interpreted using the paper, the cell subset or site label stands for: true naive CD4+ T cells.

The CDR3: CASSLEGPYNEQFF. DNA sequence: TGCGCCAGCAGCTTGGAGGGGCCATACAATGAGCAGTTCTTC. This chain is built from TRBV5-1 and TRBJ2-1; matching of 5 bases hints at TRBD1 as the D gene. The germline V gene provides CDR1 SGHRS and CDR2 YFSETQ. The cysteine opens and the phenylalanine closes a CDR3 of 14 amino acids. The entry retains the CDR3 DNA only, 42 bases that are in frame from base 1. V and J lose 0 bases and 4 bases, and a span of 8 bases separates them.